One T cell receptor (beta chain) is described in this entry. Its antigen specificity is not known. There are no base qualities to consult, and no much larger clone falls within one base. From the cysteine up to the phenylalanine, the CDR3 has a length of 16 residues. Only CDR3 DNA remains: 48 bases, in frame from the first base. Trimming leaves V shorter by 5 bases and J shorter by 4 bases, with the junction holding 8 bases beyond the gene matches. As encoded in the germline V gene, CDR1 is SGHTA while CDR2 is FQGNSA. The data are from a study of T cells in localized non-small cell lung cancer (dated by TCRdb to 2019 to 2021). Some background on the complete study: Comparing tumors with uninvolved tumor-adjacent lungs, the study looked at the T cell repertoires of about 240 patients with early-stage NSCLC. The cohort comprised roughly 220 treatment-naïve NSCLC patients with resected, localized lung tumors. A mean age of approximately 70 years was recorded for the NSCLC patients, of whom under 150 were male and 90 to 110 were female. The study at large found these results: Uninvolved tumor-adjacent lung showed the highest T cell clonality, higher than tumor, which suggests more focused antigenic responses in the uninvolved tumor-adjacent lung. Higher T cell density in blood was associated with longer overall survival, whereas higher clonality in adjacent lung was associated with shorter survival. Because multi-region tumor sequencing was not done, intratumor heterogeneity could not be ruled out. Since the design was exploratory, TCR variables were selected using unadjusted p-values with no false-discovery rate correction. Of the top 100 tumor clones, a median of roughly 53 were detected in paired uninvolved adjacent lung; around 27 were also among that lung's top 100.

At diagnosis, peripheral blood, uninvolved tumor-adjacent lung and tumor were collected and stored as a combination of fresh-frozen and FFPE material. Blood samples were analyzed as peripheral blood mononuclear cells for TCR repertoire profiling. TCR beta CDR3 regions were sequenced from DNA using the immunoSEQ Assay. Concerning the study's data processing: To compute T cell density, TCR beta template counts were normalized to usable DNA, which was estimated by amplifying housekeeping genes. Richness was estimated using the preseqR package, with extrapolation to 400,000 templates for PBMC samples and to 120,000 templates for tissue samples. Clonality was defined as one minus Pielou's evenness. Tissue-enriched TCRs were identified through differential abundance testing performed on productive amino-acid clonotypes, with a minimum total count of 5 and an alpha of 0.1. The Jaccard Index and the Morisita Overlap Index were used to measure repertoire overlap between compartments. GLIPH grouped TCR beta CDR3s together with public tetramer-defined viral CDR3s, and a viral motif had to include at least three viral sequences and show V-gene enrichment. TCRdb provides this immuneACCESS table in a form limited to in-frame rearrangements. Some clones are lacking; in checked studies, under half of them reflect an unresolved V gene, and why the rest are absent is not known. The V and J calls and clone size are taken from that table; D and trimming were inferred from the DNA. The sample data list about 26,000 clones, and 82% of these were observed just once. Jointly, the top ten make up roughly 4% of the sample.

The chain uses TRBV7-2 and TRBJ2-5, with TRBD2 identical over 12 junction bases. The source material was peripheral blood, sampled before any cancer treatment. This sequence originates from a woman aged 40 to 75 with stage I lung adenocarcinoma. The DNA is as follows: TGTGCCAGCAGCCCTAGCGGGGGGGACGGAGTAGAGACCCAGTACTTC. This yields the protein CASSPSGGDGVETQYF.